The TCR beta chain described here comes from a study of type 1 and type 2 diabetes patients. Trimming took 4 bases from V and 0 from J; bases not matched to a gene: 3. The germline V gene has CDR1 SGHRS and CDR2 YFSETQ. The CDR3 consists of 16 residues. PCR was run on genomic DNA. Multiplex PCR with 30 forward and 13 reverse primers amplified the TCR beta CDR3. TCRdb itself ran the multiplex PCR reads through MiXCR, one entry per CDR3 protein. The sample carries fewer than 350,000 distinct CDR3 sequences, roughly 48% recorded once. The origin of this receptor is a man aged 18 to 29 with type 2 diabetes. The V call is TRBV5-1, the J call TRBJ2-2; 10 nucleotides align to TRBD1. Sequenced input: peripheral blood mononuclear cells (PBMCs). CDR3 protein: CASSPGTGANTGELFF. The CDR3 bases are TGCGCCAGCAGCCCAGGGACAGGGGCGAACACCGGGGAGCTGTTTTTT.